Sequencing of this TCR beta chain was carried out in a study of identical twins. Study findings and constraints: There were fewer insertions in abundant cord blood beta clonotypes, but memory repertoires showed no such pattern. One should note that invariant MAIT and iNKT cells could partly confound zero-insertion analyses. Sequences that were beta out-of-frame showed weaker excess twin sharing.

From germline, CDR1 is SNHLY and CDR2 FYNNEI. The CDR3 is 14 amino acids. V lost 4 bases, J lost 9 bases, and 19 bases lay in between. Comment on this clonotype: Its specificity is unknown.

After template switching added a universal primer site, the resulting cDNA carried unique molecular identifiers. Each CDR3 protein is one row after TCRdb ran MiXCR on the 5' RACE reads. The table lists roughly 250,000 distinct CDR3 sequences, over 11% of them singletons. The chain couples TRBV2 to TRBJ2-7; D gene uncertain. This receptor was taken from a woman aged 18-35 years in good health. Sequences were obtained from memory (CD45RO+) T cells sorted from blood. The CDR3 bases are TGTGCCAGCAGTGTGAGCAGGACCTCCCAAGTGCAGTACTTC. Its translation is CASSVSRTSQVQYF.